The 21 T cell receptor beta chains presented below share a single source sample, sequenced in a study of T cells in localized non-small cell lung cancer. Only in-frame clones appear in the TCRdb table, and some are missing; sequencing was by immunoSEQ multiplex PCR. The sample lists approximately 70,000 clones, approximately 87% occurring once. The sequenced sample was peripheral blood, obtained before any cancer treatment. These receptors were taken from a male donor at least 60 years old with stage III squamous cell lung carcinoma.

The J gene is TRBJ2-7, the V gene TRBV10-2; 10 nucleotides align to TRBD2. The length of the CDR3 is 15 residues. V shed 0 bases, J shed 4 bases, and the junction held 3 bases outside the gene matches. Germline V gives CDR1 WSHSY, CDR2 SAAADI. CDR3 DNA: TGCGCCAGCAGTGAGTCTGGACTAGCGGTTTACGAGCAGTACGTC. Amino acid sequence: CASSESGLAVYEQYV.

The chain recombines TRBV4-1 with TRBJ1-5; D gene ambiguous. V lost 0 bases and J 3 bases, leaving 12 bases between the germline ends. This CDR3 is 16 amino acids long. CDR1 and CDR2 from the germline V gene are MGHRA and YSYEKL. CDR3 loop: CASSQDLLGTNQPQHF. In nucleotides, the CDR3 is TGCGCCAGCAGCCAAGATCTTTTGGGTACCAATCAGCCCCAGCATTTT.

The table lists this clone with a count of one. The V and J genes are TRBV19 and TRBJ2-3; D remains ambiguous. Germline V gene sequence: CDR1 LNHDA, CDR2 SQIVND (reference sequence). Deletions cut 5 bases from V and 2 bases from J, with 14 bases between. This CDR3 is 15 amino acids long. As DNA, the CDR3 is TGTGCCAGTAGTGGATCAGATTCTTCCACAGATACGCAGTATTTT. This codes for CASSGSDSSTDTQYF.

V is TRBV6-1 and J is TRBJ1-3; TRBD1 aligns across 7 bases. The germline V gene encodes CDR1 MNHNS and CDR2 SASEGT. The length of the CDR3 is 15 residues. Losses at the gene ends were 4 bases for V and 0 bases for J; bases not matched to a gene: 3. The CDR3 DNA reads as TGTGCCAGCAGTGGGGGACAGTTCTCTGGAAACACCATATATTTT. Amino acids: CASSGGQFSGNTIYF.

The chain carries TRBV4-1 and TRBJ2-2; weak D call: TRBD2 (7 bases). Per the germline V gene, CDR1 is MGHRA and CDR2 is YSYEKL. The V end was cut by 5 bases, the J end by 3 bases, with 25 bases between. CDR3 length equals 19 residues. The CDR3 is CASSFPGGPGGRDTGELFF. In nucleotides, the CDR3 is TGCGCCAGCAGCTTCCCCGGGGGCCCGGGAGGTAGGGACACCGGGGAGCTGTTTTTT.

The CDR3 sequence: CASSLTPPDEQFF. The CDR3 bases are TGTGCCAGCAGCTTAACCCCCCCCGATGAGCAGTTCTTC. J is TRBJ2-1 and V is TRBV7-2; D not resolved. V lost 2 bases and J lost 8, with 10 bases in between. The germline V gene encodes CDR1 SGHTA and CDR2 FQGNSA. The CDR3 has 13 residues.

This chain links TRBV11-2 with TRBJ1-4, with D possibly TRBD1 on 5 matching bases. With 5 bases removed from V and 8 bases from J, the gap between germline ends came to 15 bases. The CDR3 spans 14 residues. The V gene's germline CDR1 is SGHAT and CDR2 FQNNGV. The CDR3 is CASSPGPRMEKLFF. The CDR3 DNA reads as TGTGCCAGCAGCCCGGGACCCAGGATGGAAAAACTGTTTTTT.

The rearrangement joins TRBV6-1 to TRBJ1-2; D might be TRBD1 (6 bases). The ends were cut back, 4 bases at V and 4 bases at J, with 10 bases in the middle. From germline, CDR1 is MNHNS and CDR2 SASEGT. The CDR3 is 13 residues long. The CDR3 nucleotides read TGTGCCAGCAGTGTCGGCAGGGGCTATGGCTACACCTTC. It specifies CASSVGRGYGYTF.

This clone was seen just once. V and J are TRBV4-2 and TRBJ2-3, with 10 nucleotides matching TRBD1. The germline CDR1 and CDR2 sequences are LGHNA and YNFKEQ. J lost 1 base, V lost 3 bases, and 1 base had no gene match. The CDR3 spans 15 residues. CDR3 coding DNA: TGTGCCAGCAGCCAGGGGACAGGGGGCACAGATACGCAGTATTTT. Translating it yields CASSQGTGGTDTQYF.

V is TRBV6-6 and J is TRBJ2-7, with TRBD1 as a possible D gene (6 bases). The length of the CDR3 is 14 residues. The germline V and J ends were trimmed by 3 bases and 3 bases, with 12 bases remaining between them. The germline gives CDR1 MNHNY, CDR2 SVGAGI (reference sequence). The CDR3 spells CASSYGGQDYEQYV. CDR3 nucleotides: TGTGCCAGCAGTTATGGGGGACAAGACTACGAGCAGTACGTC.

The gene calls are TRBV5-1 and TRBJ1-1; 8 bases are shared with TRBD1. This CDR3 region has 14 residues. Trimming removed 3 bases from V and 4 bases from J; junction bases left unmatched: 5. In germline, CDR1 is SGHRS, CDR2 YFSETQ. The CDR3 here is CASSSDREGTEAFF. The CDR3 coding sequence is TGCGCCAGCAGCTCGGACAGGGAGGGCACTGAAGCTTTCTTT.

This chain links TRBV9 with TRBJ1-3, with unresolved D. The CDR3 runs to 15 residues. CDR1 and CDR2 (germline): SGDLS, YYNGEE. Trimming removed 0 bases from V and 0 bases from J, with 7 bases in between. The DNA for the CDR3 is TGTGCCAGCAGCGTAGGCGGGGACTCTGGAAACACCATATATTTT. Its protein is CASSVGGDSGNTIYF.

The chain links TRBV6-6 to TRBJ2-1; unclear D gene. V was pared by 0 bases and J by 8 bases, with 5 bases between. Germline CDR1 is MNHNY and CDR2 is SVGAGI (reference sequence). CDR3 length: 12 residues. The CDR3 is CASSYSDYEQFF. CDR3 nucleotide sequence: TGTGCCAGCAGTTACTCGGATTATGAGCAGTTCTTC.

This sequence joins TRBV6-4 and TRBJ2-7, with TRBD1 identical over 8 bases. After removal of 6 bases from V and 2 bases from J, the junction contained 6 bases not matched to a gene. The CDR3 runs 14 residues. Germline V gives CDR1 MRHNA, CDR2 SNTAGT. CDR3 in DNA: TGTGCCAGCAGAGCAGACAGGGGCGCCTACGAGCAGTACTTC. This translates into CASRADRGAYEQYF.

This sequence joins TRBV5-3 and TRBJ2-2; 8 nucleotides match TRBD2. TRBV5-3 is marked as an open reading frame, function uncertain. V shed 8 bases and J 3 bases; nucleotides not matched to a gene: 9. This CDR3 comprises 15 residues. The CDR3 DNA reads as TGTGCCAGCAGCCCGGCGGGGGGCTACACCGGGGAGCTGTTTTTT. This sequence encodes CASSPAGGYTGELFF.

This clone was seen a few times. The chain joins TRBV2 to TRBJ1-5; the match to TRBD1 covers 9 bases. CDR3 size: 15 residues. V lost 2 bases to trimming and J lost 5 bases; unmatched junction nucleotides: 4. The germline V gene has CDR1 SNHLY and CDR2 FYNNEI. For the CDR3, the DNA is TGTGCCAGCAGTGAAAGGGGACAGGGCTATCAGCCCCAGCATTTT. Its protein is CASSERGQGYQPQHF.

CDR3 coding DNA: TGTGCCAGTAGTATAAATGGCCTCCAATACACCTTC. Translated, it gives CASSINGLQYTF. The chain uses TRBV19 and TRBJ1-2; D is unclear. Germline V gene data show CDR1 as LNHDA and CDR2 as SQIVND (reference sequence). The CDR3 consists of 12 residues. The V gene lost 2 bases and the J gene lost 11 bases, with 12 bases spanning the gap. Supplemented by reference TRBV19 and TRBJ1-2, the full variable domain reads DGGITQSPKYLFRKEGQNVTLSCEQNLNHDAMYWYRQDPGQGLRLIYYSQIVNDFQKGDIAEGYSVSREKKESFPLTVTSAQKNPTAFYLCASSINGLQYTFGSGTRLTVV.

The rearrangement joins TRBV7-2 to TRBJ2-1; 9 positions agree with TRBD2. V trimming: 6 bases; J trimming: 3 bases; junction bases outside the gene matches: 12. Per germline, CDR1 SGHTA and CDR2 FQGNSA. The length of the CDR3 is 17 residues. The CDR3 sequence: CASSLFAGGPLYNEQFF. The CDR3 nucleotides are TGTGCCAGCAGTCTCTTCGCGGGGGGGCCTCTCTACAATGAGCAGTTCTTC.

This chain uses TRBV29-1 with TRBJ2-2; 11 bases agree with TRBD1. CDR3 size: 15 residues. Germline CDR1 reads SQVTM; CDR2 reads ANQGSEA. Trimming removed 6 bases from V and 4 bases from J; junction bases left unmatched: 7. CDR3 DNA: TGCAGCGTCAGAGCCGGGACAGGGGGCACCGGGGAGCTGTTTTTT. Its protein product is CSVRAGTGGTGELFF.

This chain connects TRBV2 to TRBJ1-2; D unresolved. CDR1 is SNHLY and CDR2 is FYNNEI in the germline V gene. This CDR3 is 12 amino acids long. Between the trimmed V and J ends, which lost 6 bases and 6 bases, there was a span of 11 bases. The CDR3 DNA follows: TGTGCCAGCAGGACGATCATTGATGGCTACACCTTC. Translated: CASRTIIDGYTF. Full variable domain (rest looked up from reference TRBV2 and TRBJ1-2): EPEVTQTPSHQVTQMGQEVILRCVPISNHLYFYWYRQILGQKVEFLVSFYNNEISEKSEIFDDQFSVERPDGSNFTLKIRSTKLEDSAMYFCASRTIIDGYTFGSGTRLTVV.

This chain's CDR3 is CASSSFRGPYGYTF. The CDR3 DNA reads TGTGCCAGCAGTTCTTTCAGGGGACCCTATGGCTACACCTTC. The chain recombines TRBV6-5 with TRBJ1-2, with D possibly being TRBD1 (6 bases). Per germline, CDR1 MNHEY and CDR2 SVGAGI. The CDR3 length is 14 residues. V was cut by 4 bases and J by 4 bases, with 13 bases left in between.